Following are 4 T cell receptor beta chains from one sample sequenced in a study of blood T cell repertoires in COVID-19. Only in-frame clones appear in the TCRdb table, and some are missing; sequencing was by immunoSEQ multiplex PCR. Here the sample spans hundreds of thousands of clones, around 86% being singletons. Specimen: peripheral blood. These receptors were obtained from a woman in her fifties or sixties with COVID-19, enrolled during active disease.

The chain has TRBV3-1 (or the pseudogene TRBV3-2) and TRBJ2-7, with D perhaps matching TRBD1 (6 bases). CDR1 is LGHDT, CDR2 YNNKEL, per germline (reference sequence). The CDR3 is 16 amino acids. V lost 1 base and J 1 base, leaving 14 bases between the germline ends. The CDR3 DNA sequence: TGTGCCAGCAGCCAAGTTCAGGGGTCGGCGTCCTACGAGCAGTACTTC. Translating gives CASSQVQGSASYEQYF.

CDR3 in amino acids: CASSSLGGEDEQYF. The CDR3, as DNA: TGTGCCAGCTCATCACTCGGGGGGGAAGACGAGCAGTACTTC. V usage is TRBV18 and J usage is TRBJ2-7; 8 bases are shared with TRBD2. Germline V CDR1 and CDR2: KGHSH, LQKENI. CDR3 size: 14 residues. J was trimmed by 5 bases and V by 5 bases; bases with no gene match: 8.

This chain links TRBV29-1 with TRBJ1-1; TRBD1 matches 7 bases. Germline CDR1 SQVTM, CDR2 ANQGSEA. J gave up 2 bases and V 7 bases, and 7 bases lay outside the gene matches. The CDR3 is 13 amino acids. Written as DNA, the CDR3 is TGCAGCGCCGCGGGGACAGTAAACACTGAAGCTTTCTTT. Encoded protein: CSAAGTVNTEAFF.

The chain employs TRBV3-1 (or the pseudogene TRBV3-2) and TRBJ2-2; D remains ambiguous. Trimming removed 1 base from V and 4 bases from J, with 7 bases in between. CDR1 and CDR2 from the germline V gene are LGHDT and YNNKEL (reference sequence). The CDR3 runs to 14 residues. For the CDR3, the DNA is TGTGCCAGCAGCCAAGTCGCCAGCACCGGGGAGCTGTTTTTT. Translation gives CASSQVASTGELFF.